This T cell receptor beta chain originates from a study of T cell repertoires in cytomegalovirus infection (dated by TCRdb to the late 2010s). Study-wide context: The peptide stimulations were aimed at well-studied HLA-B-restricted epitopes as well as recently identified HLA-C-restricted CMV epitopes, whose presentation resists viral immunomodulation. The HLA type of each donor mattered for the analysis, because public TCR beta signatures pointed to carriage of CMV infection along with the matching HLA type. Beyond this particular receptor, the publication reports: Cumulative frequency of public TCR beta family members discriminated carriers of CMV infection plus the relevant HLA type in this cohort and an independent roughly 320-donor cohort. The ex vivo response was dominated by HLA-C-restricted CMV-specific TCR beta clonotypes, which also provided the single most frequent clonotype in two of eight donors.

Sample treatment or condition, as interpreted from the label and publication: in vitro stimulation with specific CMV peptide epitopes to enrich CMV-specific T cells. A note on this clonotype: Its recognized antigen is unknown. Base quality data are lacking; no much larger clone is found one base away.

TCRdb names Illumina HiSeq 1500 as the instrument used. TCRdb applied fastp at Q25 and MiXCR to the public reads, then kept only in-frame beta chains. A single entry per CDR3 protein holds the most common genes and DNA from its merged rows. The sample data list roughly 120,000 distinct CDR3 sequences, and about 30% of these were observed just once. The biggest ten clones account for about 81% of the sample. From V the trimming removes 3 bases and from J it removes 8 bases, while the gene matches leave 10 bases of the junction unaccounted for. The CDR3 sequence holds 15 residues, the cysteine and phenylalanine included. Only the CDR3 DNA stays, 45 bases, in frame from base 1. Sequences KGHSH (CDR1) and LQKENI (CDR2) are obtained from the germline V gene.

The chain is encoded by TRBV18 joined to TRBJ1-2; TRBD1 agrees with 9 junctional bases. The sequences come from CD8+ T cells from cultured PBMCs, collected from culture after CMV antigen stimulation. This clonotype was sampled from a human donor in good health (CMV status not recorded). Some clones in this sample may be carry-over from other donors' samples. Read as DNA, the sequence is TGTGCCAGCTCACCGGGACAGGGAGTCCCGGAGGGCTACACCTTC. This encodes CASSPGQGVPEGYTF.